This T cell receptor beta chain was identified during a study of shared clonotypes between healthy human individuals (dated by TCRdb to about 2020). For the study in its entirety: The cohort comprised a couple of women and a few men aged 18 to 49 years. Per donor, three plates each were used for CD4 naive and CD4 memory, two for CD8 naive, and one for CD8 memory. To estimate repertoire size and how much clonotypes are shared between individuals, the study performed deep sequencing of blood TCR repertoires from a few healthy adults. To increase sequencing depth and limit assay-specific biases, TCR repertoire library preparation and sequencing were carried out by different laboratories using diverse techniques. Per donor, leukapheresis produced somewhere between about 0.8 and 9 billion PBMCs. Study-wide findings and limitations: Based on pairwise subsampling, the degree of clonotype sharing among donors was expected to be affected by sequencing depth. Estimated clonotype richness was generally larger for naive than for memory subsets. Because the study included only a small number of donors, the genetic and exposure-history diversity represented was limited. Compared with non-shared clonotypes, the clonotypes found in all four sorted-subset donors had higher generation probabilities. Even with the large sequencing depth, rarefaction of the sorted-subset datasets indicated that sequencing was incomplete. Only blood was sampled, and tissue TCR repertoires likely differ from those in blood. When a handful of donors were compared, the shared fraction of clonotypes was roughly 4.8% for naive CD4, 3.5% to 4% for naive CD8, 2% to 2.5% for memory CD4, and roughly 0.43% for memory CD8.

The germline V gene specifies SGHRS as CDR1 and YFSETQ as CDR2. The CDR3 contains 18 residues, cysteine and phenylalanine counted. The read is trimmed to its CDR3 DNA, 54 bases read in frame from base 1. Trimming accounts for 7 bases at V and 0 bases at J, while the number of junction bases matched to no gene is 17. Using the deep immunoSEQ assay, multiplex PCR amplified TCR CDR3 regions from genomic DNA. Extracted genomic DNA from each cell subset was spread evenly across all wells of several immunoSEQ 96-well plates, with each plate serving as a replicate. For sorted subsets, each replicate PCR was loaded with about 0.2 ug genomic DNA, equivalent to 25,000 to 35,000 T cell genomes. Purified libraries were measured with a Qubit 3.0 fluorometer, size-checked on a Bioanalyzer 2100, and measured again with the KAPA Library Quantification kit. Each immunoSEQ 96-well plate was sequenced on its own single-read 150-cycle Illumina NextSeq 550 flow cell. The authors processed their data as follows. The immunoSEQ output contained only junctional sequences without quality scores, so filtering could not match that applied to full-length reads. To assign V/J genes and CDR3, sequences were annotated using PyIR, a Python wrapper for IgBLAST v1.9, with IMGT germline references. Reads were removed for weak V/J assignments (E-value above 1e-6), missing CDR3, stop codons, out-of-frame junctions, or ambiguous translated residues. V3J clonotypes were defined as sequences sharing the same inferred V gene, J gene, and CDR3 amino acid sequence. Percentage overlap between repertoires was computed as shared unique clonotypes divided by the size of the smaller repertoire. Richness of each repertoire was evaluated using RTK rarefaction, the Chao1 estimator, and Recon v2.1 estimates of unobserved clonotypes. For all TCRbeta clonotypes obtained by the gDNA method from several donors, generation probabilities were computed with OLGA. The table was pulled from immuneACCESS by TCRdb, which kept in-frame rearrangements only. Such tables lose some clones; where checked, under half of the loss comes from unresolved V genes, and the rest has no known cause. For V, J and clone size, that table is used; D and trimming come from the DNA. The sample table holds around 1.9 million clones, of which 85% to 95% were seen once. The ten largest clones take up under 2% of the sample.

For the CD8 naive samples, CD45RO-negative cells were positively selected for CCR7, yielding a CD45RA+CCR7+ population from which TemRA cells were excluded. The donors were healthy, HIV-negative adults with no recently reported acute infections or vaccinations. Every donor was a Caucasian adult living in Nashville, Tennessee, USA. Blood was collected by leukapheresis, and PBMCs were isolated by Ficoll-Histopaque density gradient centrifugation and then cryopreserved in liquid nitrogen vapor phase. Analytical flow cytometry was used to check the purity and quantity of each magnetically sorted T cell population. From each sorted fraction, genomic DNA was isolated and quantified by UV absorbance on a Nanodrop 2000c. On this clone itself: What this receptor recognizes is not known. No per-base quality is available; no much larger clone lies one base away.

The rearranged chain carries TRBV5-1 and TRBJ2-3, and 7 bases in between align with TRBD1. This receptor was identified in a man aged 18 to 29 in good health. Some clones in this sample may be carry-over from other donors' samples. The specimen was naive CD8+ T cells from PBMCs. The sample's cell subset or site label, in plain terms: CD45RA+CCR7+. The CDR3 in this case is CASGHDRDRASSTDTQYF. The sequenced DNA is TGCGCCAGCGGCCACGACAGGGATCGCGCTTCTAGCACAGATACGCAGTATTTT. This CDR3, with the reference TRBV5-1 and TRBJ2-3 proteins standing in past its ends, gives the full variable domain KAGVTQTPRYLIKTRGQQVTLSCSPISGHRSVSWYQQTPGQGLQFLFEYFSETQRNKGNFPGRFSGRQFSNSRSEMNVSTLELGDSALYLCASGHDRDRASSTDTQYFGPGTRLTVL.